These T cell receptor beta chains were read from a single sample in a study of shared clonotypes between healthy human individuals. The method was immunoSEQ multiplex PCR; TCRdb's version includes in-frame clones alone and lacks a portion of them. The sample records millions of clones, about 94% being singletons. Sequences were obtained from naive CD8+ T cells sorted from blood. Source of these receptors: a man aged 18 to 29 in good health. CDR3s include the opening cysteine and the closing phenylalanine or tryptophan. A D gene is named only where the DNA matches it firmly. Size values are once, few and many counts, or a class for expanded clones, and some rows have none.

J gene	D gene	clone size	V gene	CDR3 protein	CDR3 DNA
TRBJ2-3	-	-	TRBV9	CASSEGGDTQYF	TGTGCCAGCAGCGAGGGCGGGGATACGCAGTATTTT
TRBJ2-3	TRBD2	-	TRBV10-2	CATLPGGPTDTQYF	TGCGCCACCCTTCCGGGAGGGCCGACAGATACGCAGTATTTT
TRBJ2-7	TRBD1	few	TRBV4-3	CASSQDRDSSYEQYF	TGCGCCAGCAGCCAAGATCGGGACAGCTCCTACGAGCAGTACTTC
TRBJ2-7	-	-	TRBV30	CASLPTGQYEQYF	TGTGCCTCTCTCCCTACAGGGCAGTACGAGCAGTACTTC
TRBJ2-7	TRBD1	-	TRBV18	CASSPLKGAPPLSYEQYF	TGTGCCAGCTCACCATTAAAGGGGGCCCCCCCTCTCTCCTACGAGCAGTACTTC
TRBJ2-7	TRBD2	-	TRBV7-8	CASRRLAGESSYEQYF	TGTGCCAGCAGACGACTAGCGGGGGAAAGCTCCTACGAGCAGTACTTC
TRBJ2-7	TRBD2	-	TRBV7-8	CASSLAGGYEQYF	TGTGCCAGCAGCTTAGCGGGGGGGTACGAGCAGTACTTC
TRBJ1-2	-	-	TRBV19	CASSITGINYGYTF	TGTGCCAGTAGTATCACAGGCATTAACTATGGCTACACCTTC
TRBJ2-3	-	-	TRBV11-2	CASSAPPGWGTDTQYF	TGTGCCAGCAGCGCCCCTCCGGGATGGGGCACAGATACGCAGTATTTT
TRBJ1-1	-	-	TRBV11-2	CASKAGGPFAEAFF	TGTGCCAGCAAGGCGGGGGGTCCGTTCGCTGAAGCTTTCTTT
TRBJ2-7	-	-	TRBV4-3	CASSHEQSTSYEQYF	TGCGCCAGCAGCCACGAGCAGTCGACTTCCTACGAGCAGTACTTC
TRBJ2-7	-	-	TRBV28	CASRLTVSRSEQYF	TGTGCCAGCAGGCTTACGGTTAGTAGGAGCGAGCAGTACTTC
TRBJ1-1	-	once	TRBV4-1	CASSQEQGLNTEAFF	TGCGCCAGCAGCCAAGAACAGGGATTGAACACTGAAGCTTTCTTT
TRBJ2-3	-	-	TRBV28	CASSWDAKSTDTQYF	TGTGCCAGCAGTTGGGACGCAAAAAGCACAGATACGCAGTATTTT
TRBJ2-3	-	-	TRBV28	CASSHLPGESTDTQYF	TGTGCCAGCAGTCACCTGCCGGGAGAAAGCACAGATACGCAGTATTTT
TRBJ2-2	TRBD2	-	TRBV5-4	CASSLLAGDDGELFF	TGTGCCAGCAGCCTACTAGCGGGGGATGACGGGGAGCTGTTTTTT
TRBJ1-6	-	-	TRBV11-2	CASSSPSTGDGSPLHF	TGTGCCAGCAGCTCCCCATCAACGGGGGATGGATCACCCCTCCACTTT
TRBJ2-7	-	-	TRBV5-6	CASSYSSGSLYEQYF	TGTGCCAGCAGCTACTCCTCGGGCAGTTTATACGAGCAGTACTTC
TRBJ1-2	-	-	TRBV5-1	CASSLGRDNYGYTF	TGCGCCAGCAGCTTGGGCAGGGACAACTATGGCTACACCTTC
TRBJ2-2	-	-	TRBV6-6	CASSLGQPELFF	TGTGCCAGCAGCCTTGGGCAGCCGGAGCTGTTTTTT
TRBJ1-6	-	-	TRBV14	CASSQGVYNSPLHF	TGTGCCAGCAGCCAGGGGGTATATAATTCACCCCTCCACTTT
TRBJ2-3	TRBD1	-	TRBV5-6	CASSETGWDTDTQYF	TGTGCCAGCAGCGAGACAGGGTGGGACACAGATACGCAGTATTTT
TRBJ2-1	-	-	TRBV9	CASSTRPGYNEQFF	TGTGCCAGCAGCACTCGCCCCGGGTACAATGAGCAGTTCTTC
TRBJ2-2	-	-	TRBV9	CASSVRRESENTGELFF	TGTGCCAGCAGCGTCCGCCGGGAGTCAGAGAACACCGGGGAGCTGTTTTTT
TRBJ1-4	-	-	TRBV28	CASSPHSGELKTFF	TGTGCCAGCAGTCCCCACTCCGGAGAGTTAAAAACTTTTTTT
TRBJ1-2	-	-	TRBV27	CASSLSPGPYGYTF	TGTGCCAGCAGTTTATCTCCCGGCCCCTATGGCTACACCTTC
TRBJ2-1	-	-	TRBV18	CASSLRGREPDNEQFF	TGTGCCAGCTCATTAAGGGGGAGAGAGCCCGACAATGAGCAGTTCTTC
TRBJ2-2	TRBD2	-	TRBV7-2	CASSLDGRAAGGGTGELFF	TGTGCCAGCAGCTTAGATGGGAGGGCAGCGGGAGGAGGGACCGGGGAGCTGTTTTTT
TRBJ1-5	-	-	TRBV7-6	CASSLDYNQPQHF	TGTGCCAGCAGCTTAGATTACAATCAGCCCCAGCATTTT
TRBJ2-1	TRBD2	-	TRBV27	CASALAIGVDNEQFF	TGTGCCAGCGCACTAGCGATCGGAGTTGACAATGAGCAGTTCTTC
TRBJ2-6	TRBD1	-	TRBV27	CASSPGPGQTSSGANVLTF	TGTGCCAGCAGCCCAGGTCCGGGACAGACCAGCTCTGGGGCCAACGTCCTGACTTTC
TRBJ1-1	-	few	TRBV30	CAWSDTGPTEAFF	TGTGCCTGGAGTGATACAGGCCCCACTGAAGCTTTCTTT
TRBJ1-1	TRBD1	-	TRBV6-1	CASSELGQGAGAEAFF	TGTGCCAGCAGTGAACTGGGACAGGGGGCAGGCGCTGAAGCTTTCTTT
TRBJ2-7	-	few	TRBV10-1	CASSDSYEQYF	TGCGCCAGCAGCGACTCCTACGAGCAGTACTTC
TRBJ1-3	-	-	TRBV6-5	CASSPGDYSGNTIYF	TGTGCCAGCAGTCCAGGGGACTACTCTGGAAACACCATATATTTT
TRBJ2-7	TRBD2	-	TRBV27	CASRGWASGKGPPSFEQYF	TGTGCCAGCAGGGGATGGGCTAGCGGGAAGGGCCCCCCTTCTTTCGAGCAGTACTTC
TRBJ2-7	-	-	TRBV4-1	CASSPEGPRSGEQYF	TGCGCCAGCAGCCCGGAGGGGCCACGGTCCGGCGAGCAGTACTTC
TRBJ2-7	-	-	TRBV15	CATSRDHTYEQYF	TGTGCCACCAGCAGAGACCACACCTACGAGCAGTACTTC
TRBJ1-2	-	-	TRBV18	CASSPRGPNYGYTF	TGTGCCAGCTCACCAAGGGGTCCTAACTATGGCTACACCTTC
TRBJ2-7	-	once	TRBV28	CASSLEGGASYEQYF	TGTGCCAGCAGTTTAGAGGGCGGGGCCTCCTACGAGCAGTACTTC
TRBJ1-4	-	-	TRBV4-3	CASSQVLGAPLQREKLFF	TGCGCCAGCAGCCAAGTCCTGGGGGCTCCTCTCCAAAGGGAAAAACTGTTTTTT
TRBJ2-7	-	-	TRBV25-1	CASREGGGYYEQYF	TGTGCCAGCAGAGAGGGGGGCGGATACTACGAGCAGTACTTC
TRBJ2-1	-	-	TRBV6-5	CASINLQGAYNEQFF	TGTGCCAGTATCAACCTTCAGGGTGCCTACAATGAGCAGTTCTTC
TRBJ2-3	-	few	TRBV15	CATSRDLTDTQYF	TGTGCCACCAGCAGAGATCTTACAGATACGCAGTATTTT
TRBJ2-7	-	-	TRBV7-9	CASTEGSRPYEQYF	TGTGCCAGCACCGAGGGTAGCAGACCCTACGAGCAGTACTTC
TRBJ1-1	-	-	TRBV30	CAWSPAVSEAFF	TGTGCCTGGAGTCCGGCGGTGTCAGAAGCTTTCTTT
TRBJ2-3	-	once	TRBV7-9	CASSPGAGPGDTQYF	TGTGCCAGCAGCCCGGGGGCGGGGCCCGGGGATACGCAGTATTTT
TRBJ2-5	-	-	TRBV5-8	CASSLDIETQYF	TGTGCCAGCAGCTTGGATATAGAGACCCAGTACTTC
TRBJ2-1	-	-	TRBV27	CASSLAAYNEQFF	TGTGCCAGCAGTTTGGCAGCTTACAATGAGCAGTTCTTC
TRBJ2-3	TRBD2	-	TRBV14	CASSVLAGGQDTQYF	TGTGCCAGCAGCGTCCTAGCGGGAGGACAGGATACGCAGTATTTT
TRBJ1-5	-	once	TRBV9	CASSVGSESNQPQHF	TGTGCCAGCAGCGTAGGGTCAGAGTCTAATCAGCCCCAGCATTTT
TRBJ2-5	-	-	TRBV27	CASSYGSTGRQETQYF	TGTGCCAGCAGTTATGGATCGACAGGAAGGCAAGAGACCCAGTACTTC
TRBJ2-1	-	-	TRBV13	CASSPDPGSPSSYNEQFF	TGTGCCAGCAGCCCAGACCCCGGGAGCCCCAGCTCCTACAATGAGCAGTTCTTC
TRBJ2-3	TRBD2	once	TRBV10-3	CAISDLTSGGATDTQYF	TGTGCCATCAGTGATTTGACTAGCGGGGGGGCAACAGATACGCAGTATTTT
TRBJ2-7	-	-	TRBV6-1	CASSDSREHTAGGQYF	TGTGCCAGCAGTGATAGTCGGGAACATACCGCGGGCGGGCAGTACTTC
TRBJ2-7	TRBD1	-	TRBV4-1	CASSPRQGGTYEQYF	TGCGCCAGCAGCCCCCGACAGGGGGGAACCTACGAGCAGTACTTC